The clone carrying this TCR beta chain was seen repeatedly, ten times or more. This sample is part of a study of blood T cell repertoires in COVID-19. Study context: Samples taken during acute and convalescent COVID-19 were collected in the United States, Italy and Spain. Sources were T cells, B-cell-depleted T cells, or PBMCs; the material itself was cDNA or gDNA.

Authors' processing steps: Researchers report that nucleated cell counts were estimated from reference gene primer amplification. Generated by immunoSEQ multiplex PCR, the TCRdb table keeps only in-frame clones and is missing some. The V and J calls and the clone size are those of that table, but D and trimming were determined from the DNA. The data show over 150,000 clones, with just under 90% seen just once and 0.8% to 1% held by the top ten. The CDR3 totals 15 residues. V was clipped by 7 bases and J by 0 bases, with 13 bases between them. Germline V gives CDR1 LGHNT, CDR2 FRNRAP. The rearrangement joins TRBV12-5 to TRBJ2-1, with D possibly matching TRBD2 (6 bases). Sequenced material: peripheral blood. This receptor was obtained from a woman between 18 and 29 years old who had recovered from COVID-19. The CDR3 loop reads CASAPRDSSYNEQFF. The CDR3, as DNA: TGTGCTAGTGCCCCGCGGGATAGCTCCTACAATGAGCAGTTCTTC.